These 31 T cell receptor beta chains originate from one sample sequenced in a study of T-cell memory formation after mild COVID-19. TCRdb used MiXCR to reprocess the 5' RACE reads, holding one entry per CDR3 protein. The sample shows about 400,000 distinct CDR3 sequences, 24% of them seen only once. The sample consisted of PBMCs or a T cell subset sorted from them (not recorded which). The receptors originated from an adult woman who had mild COVID-19 (a few samples of this study predate the infection). Cell type and time point are not known.

This clonotype was counted at least ten times. V usage is TRBV10-3 and J usage is TRBJ2-5, with D maybe TRBD2 (6 bases). The CDR3 has 14 amino acids. Trimming pared 5 bases from V and 5 bases from J, leaving 15 bases between. Germline V gene lookup returns CDR1 ENHRY and CDR2 SYGVKD. For the CDR3, the DNA is TGTGCCATCAGTTTTTCAGGACTATCGGAGACCCAGTACTTC. Translated, it gives CAISFSGLSETQYF.

A few counts support this clonotype. The chain links TRBV5-5 to TRBJ2-7; 8 bases map to TRBD1. Germline CDR1 reads SGHKS; CDR2 reads YYEKEE (reference sequence). This CDR3 spans 15 amino acids. The junction had 7 bases not matched to a gene; V was cut back by 0 bases and J by 5 bases. The CDR3 here is CASSLEAGGVDEQYF. DNA of the CDR3: TGTGCCAGCAGCTTGGAGGCAGGGGGCGTGGACGAGCAGTACTTC.

Worth noting for this clonotype: A junction end diverges from the germline sequence, so it may reflect a read error. This sequence joins TRBV20-1 and TRBJ2-7; 9 bases match TRBD2. The CDR3 consists of 14 residues. The germline V gene encodes CDR1 DFQATT and CDR2 SNEGSKA (reference sequence). CDR3 in amino acids: CCARAPAGGYEQYF. DNA for the CDR3: TGCTGTGCTAGAGCCCCAGCGGGGGGATACGAGCAGTACTTC.

This chain connects TRBV15 to TRBJ2-3, with D possibly called TRBD1 or TRBD2 (5 bases each). From germline, CDR1 is LNHNV and CDR2 YYDKDF (reference sequence). The length of the CDR3 is 18 residues. V was shortened by 0 bases and J by 2 bases, with 18 bases between the two germline ends. CDR3 coding DNA: TGTGCCACCAGCAGAGACCGTTGGGACCGAAGTCACACAGATACGCAGTATTTT. It specifies CATSRDRWDRSHTDTQYF.

In this sample, this clonotype turned up a few times. The J gene is TRBJ2-6, the V gene TRBV12-3 or TRBV12-4; 12 positions agree with TRBD2. The CDR3 contains 19 residues. With V trimmed by 7 bases and J by 1 base, 11 bases remained unmatched. In DNA form, the CDR3 reads TGTGCCAGCAAACTCGGGGCTAGCGGGAGGGGGTCTGGGGCCAACGTCCTGACTTTC. It encodes CASKLGASGRGSGANVLTF.

This clonotype appeared a few times. The chain is built from TRBV10-3 and TRBJ2-5, with 13 bases aligning to TRBD2. Per the germline V gene, CDR1 is ENHRY and CDR2 is SYGVKD. J was trimmed by 1 base and V by 2 bases; bases with no gene match: 7. This CDR3 has 18 residues. The CDR3 nucleotides are TGTGCCATCAGTGAGACCGGGACTAGCGGGAACAGCCAAGAGACCCAGTACTTC. Its translation is CAISETGTSGNSQETQYF.

In its sample, this clonotype was seen a few times. The V and J genes are TRBV4-3 and TRBJ2-1, with 7 bases matching TRBD2. Germline V gives CDR1 LGHNA, CDR2 YSLEER. Germline trimming cut 0 bases from V and 3 bases from J; bases unmatched to any gene: 5. The CDR3 spans 16 residues. DNA of the CDR3: TGCGCCAGCAGCCAAGATGAGGGCGGGAGCTACAATGAGCAGTTCTTC. Protein product: CASSQDEGGSYNEQFF.

This clonotype was detected only a few times. V usage is TRBV5-1 and J usage is TRBJ2-1; possible D gene TRBD2, 6 bases. Germline V gene data show CDR1 as SGHRS and CDR2 as YFSETQ. V was pared by 4 bases and J by 8 bases, with 16 bases between. CDR3 length equals 14 residues. DNA for the CDR3: TGCGCCAGCAGCGCAACAGGTGGGGGGTATGAGCAGTTCTTC. This gives the protein CASSATGGGYEQFF.

This clonotype was seen a handful of times. The V gene is TRBV29-1, the J gene TRBJ2-2, with D possibly matching TRBD2 (6 bases). Between the trimmed V and J ends, which lost 7 bases and 2 bases, there was a span of 14 bases. This CDR3 comprises 14 residues. The germline V gene has CDR1 SQVTM and CDR2 ANQGSEA. CDR3 amino acids: CSAEGRGNTGELFF. CDR3 in DNA: TGCAGCGCCGAAGGGCGGGGTAACACCGGGGAGCTGTTTTTT.

This clonotype has more than one count but fewer than ten. The V call is TRBV5-5, the J call TRBJ2-5; TRBD2 aligns across 11 bases. This CDR3 comprises 18 residues. Losses at the gene ends were 3 bases for V and 2 bases for J; bases not matched to a gene: 12. CDR1 and CDR2 (germline): SGHKS, YYEKEE (reference sequence). CDR3 sequence reads: CASSSPKGLAEIQETQYF. DNA of the CDR3: TGTGCCAGCAGCTCCCCGAAGGGACTAGCGGAAATTCAAGAGACCCAGTACTTC.

The rearrangement joins TRBV29-1 to TRBJ2-2; TRBD1 agrees at 12 bases. CDR1 and CDR2 from the germline V gene are SQVTM and ANQGSEA. With 3 bases clipped from V and 6 bases from J, the junction kept 5 bases outside the gene matches. CDR3 size: 15 residues. The CDR3, as DNA: TGCAGCGTTGACCCGGGACAGGGGGCGTCCGGGGAGCTGTTTTTT. Residues: CSVDPGQGASGELFF.

This clonotype was detected only a few times. V is TRBV9 and J is TRBJ2-7, with 9 bases matching TRBD1. This CDR3 is 15 amino acids long. The germline V gene has CDR1 SGDLS and CDR2 YYNGEE. Trimming at V came to 4 bases and at J to 1 base, leaving 6 bases not matched to a gene. CDR3 residues: CASSPGQGTSYEQYF. In nucleotides, the CDR3 is TGTGCCAGCAGCCCCGGACAGGGGACGTCCTACGAGCAGTACTTC.

This clonotype has ten or more counts. CDR3: CASSQDSAGGPETQYF. The CDR3 nucleotides are TGTGCCAGCAGCCAAGATTCGGCGGGAGGGCCAGAGACCCAGTACTTC. The J gene is TRBJ2-5, the V gene TRBV4-2; 9 positions agree with TRBD2. The V gene's germline CDR1 is LGHNA and CDR2 YNFKEQ. The V and J ends lost 0 bases and 4 bases, in that order; junction bases with no gene match: 6. CDR3 size: 16 residues.

The sample holds a few counts of this clonotype. The rearrangement links TRBV19 to TRBJ2-1; 8 nucleotides agree with TRBD2. Unmatched junction bases numbered 10, after V lost 7 bases and J lost 8 bases. In germline, CDR1 is LNHDA, CDR2 SQIVND (reference sequence). There are 14 residues in the CDR3. In nucleotides, the CDR3 is TGTGCCAGTACCATATTAGCGGGGAACTATGAGCAGTTCTTC. As protein: CASTILAGNYEQFF.

This clonotype has only a few counts. The chain has TRBV12-3 or TRBV12-4 and TRBJ1-5, with TRBD1 matching 8 bases. With V trimmed by 6 bases and J by 2 bases, 12 bases remained unmatched. CDR3 size: 17 residues. Here the CDR3 reads CASSRDRGVRGNQPQHF. CDR3 coding DNA: TGTGCCAGCAGCCGAGACAGGGGAGTTAGGGGCAATCAGCCCCAGCATTTT.

This clonotype occurred a few times. The rearrangement links TRBV5-1 to TRBJ2-1, with 9 bases fitting TRBD1. Germline CDR1 SGHRS, CDR2 YFSETQ. The CDR3 is 17 residues long. The V and J ends lost 1 base and 3 bases, in that order; junction bases with no gene match: 8. The CDR3 bases are TGCGCCAGCAGCTTGTCGTTCCAGGACAGGGGCTACAATGAGCAGTTCTTC. Protein: CASSLSFQDRGYNEQFF.

This clonotype has only a few counts. This rearrangement joins TRBV12-3 or TRBV12-4 to TRBJ2-7; 10 positions match TRBD1. V lost 5 bases and J lost 3; bases outside the gene matches: 7. The CDR3 covers 15 residues. CDR3 sequence reads: CASSPRGTGDYEQYF. The DNA for the CDR3 is TGTGCCAGCAGTCCCCGCGGGACAGGGGACTACGAGCAGTACTTC.

The chain links TRBV4-2 to TRBJ2-5; TRBD2 agrees at 8 bases. J lost 3 bases, V lost 3 bases, and 3 bases had no gene match. This CDR3 contains 14 residues. CDR1 is LGHNA, CDR2 YNFKEQ, per germline. The CDR3 region has the DNA TGTGCCAGCAGCCAGGGACTAGGGGAAGAGACCCAGTACTTC. It encodes CASSQGLGEETQYF.

This clonotype was seen at least ten times. The chain employs TRBV20-1 and TRBJ2-5, with D tentatively TRBD1 (5 bases). Trimming cost V 3 bases and J 2 bases, with 10 bases left between them. The CDR3 loop spans 13 amino acids. The germline V gene encodes CDR1 DFQATT and CDR2 SNEGSKA (reference sequence). CDR3 coding DNA: TGCAGTGCTAGTCGAACAGGACAAGAGACCCAGTACTTC. Translated, it gives CSASRTGQETQYF.

This clonotype turned up a few times. The chain has TRBV20-1 and TRBJ1-1; D gene ambiguous. V lost 0 bases to trimming and J lost 7 bases, with 15 bases between them. Per the germline V gene, CDR1 is DFQATT and CDR2 is SNEGSKA (reference sequence). The CDR3 is made up of 14 amino acids. The CDR3 loop is CSARDKAKTFEAFF. The CDR3 nucleotides read TGCAGTGCTAGAGATAAGGCCAAGACTTTTGAAGCTTTCTTT.

The chain couples TRBV9 to TRBJ1-1, with unresolved D. The V end was cut by 4 bases, the J end by 1 base, with 11 bases between. Germline loops: CDR1 SGDLS, CDR2 YYNGEE. This CDR3 has 14 amino acids. CDR3 in DNA: TGTGCCAGCAGCCGGGAGGCGTCGAACACTGAAGCTTTCTTT. Protein: CASSREASNTEAFF.

The V and J genes are TRBV3-1 and TRBJ2-2; D is ambiguous. The CDR3 extends over 16 amino acids. CDR1 and CDR2 from the germline V gene are LGHDT and YNNKEL (reference sequence). V was cut by 5 bases and J by 0 bases, with 13 bases left in between. This CDR3 is CASSSRHIANTGELFF. The CDR3 DNA follows: TGTGCCAGCAGCTCAAGACACATCGCGAACACCGGGGAGCTGTTTTTT.

The chain recombines TRBV10-3 with TRBJ2-5; D ambiguous. CDR1 is ENHRY, CDR2 SYGVKD, per germline. CDR3 length: 14 amino acids. The ends were cut back, 0 bases at V and 1 base at J, with 6 bases in the middle. CDR3 loop: CAISESGSQETQYF. The DNA for the CDR3 is TGTGCCATCAGTGAGTCGGGGTCCCAAGAGACCCAGTACTTC.

The V call is TRBV2, the J call TRBJ2-6; possibly TRBD1 for D (5 bases). Germline CDR1 SNHLY, CDR2 FYNNEI. This CDR3 has 16 amino acids. Trimming removed 6 bases at V and 1 base at J, with 13 bases between. The CDR3 nucleotides read TGTGCCAGCAGATCCGCCAGGGCGTCTGGGGCCAACGTCCTGACTTTC. Amino acid sequence: CASRSARASGANVLTF.

This clonotype was observed a few times. At one boundary the junction diverges from the germline segment, which might be a read error. V is TRBV7-7 and J is TRBJ2-5; weak D call: TRBD2 (6 bases). The germline gives CDR1 SSHAT, CDR2 FNYEAQ (reference sequence). The CDR3 sequence is 12 residues long. CDR3 coding DNA: TGTGCTAGCAGCTTAGGTTGGGGGGCCCAGTACTTC. Translated: CASSLGWGAQYF. Using reference TRBV7-7 and TRBJ2-5 for the parts outside the CDR3, the full variable domain is GAGVSQSPRYKVTKRGQDVTLRCDPISSHATLYWYQQALGQGPEFLTYFNYEAQPDKSGLPSDRFSAERPEGSISTLTIQRTEQRDSAMYRCASSLGWGAQYFGPGTRLLVL.

The J gene is TRBJ2-1, the V gene TRBV6-5; 12 nucleotides match TRBD2. The germline gives CDR1 MNHEY, CDR2 SVGAGI. Trimming at V came to 4 bases and at J to 9 bases, leaving 10 bases not matched to a gene. The CDR3 covers 16 residues. CDR3 residues: CASSLMRTSGNGEQFF. The CDR3 coding sequence is TGTGCCAGCAGTTTGATGCGGACTAGCGGGAACGGTGAGCAGTTCTTC.

This chain uses TRBV5-5 with TRBJ1-5, with D maybe TRBD1 (6 bases). CDR1 and CDR2 from the germline V gene are SGHKS and YYEKEE (reference sequence). With 5 bases removed from V and 7 bases from J, the gap between germline ends came to 16 bases. The CDR3 totals 14 residues. The CDR3 DNA is TGTGCCAGCAGTTTGTGGGACAATTACCAGCCCCAGCATTTT. Its translation: CASSLWDNYQPQHF.

The chain carries TRBV10-3 and TRBJ1-2, with unresolved D. The CDR3 contains 12 residues. The ends were cut back, 3 bases at V and 0 bases at J, with 2 bases in the middle. Germline CDR1 ENHRY, CDR2 SYGVKD. The CDR3 is CAISESNYGYTF. DNA of the CDR3: TGTGCCATCAGTGAATCTAACTATGGCTACACCTTC.

CDR3 bases: TGTGCCACCAGTGATCCACTAGCGGGGGGTCTAAGTGAGCAGTTCTTC. Translated: CATSDPLAGGLSEQFF. The chain joins TRBV24-1 to TRBJ2-1, with 12 bases aligning to TRBD2. The CDR3 is 16 residues long. J lost 9 bases, V lost 3 bases, and 8 bases had no gene match. The V gene's germline CDR1 is KGHDR and CDR2 SFDVKD.

V is TRBV24-1 and J is TRBJ1-1, with a possible D match to TRBD1 (6 bases). Germline V gene sequence: CDR1 KGHDR, CDR2 SFDVKD. With 6 bases removed from V and 0 bases from J, the gap between germline ends came to 7 bases. The CDR3 has 13 residues. The CDR3 DNA reads TGTGCCACCAGTACAGGGCTGAACACTGAAGCTTTCTTT. It yields the protein CATSTGLNTEAFF.

V and J are TRBV7-6 and TRBJ2-7; TRBD1 agrees at 8 bases. J was trimmed by 1 base and V by 5 bases; bases with no gene match: 10. The CDR3 has 16 residues. Germline assignment: CDR1 SGHVS and CDR2 FNYEAQ. The CDR3 protein is CASSVPDRANSYEQYF. The CDR3 nucleotides read TGTGCCAGCAGCGTCCCGGACAGGGCCAATTCCTACGAGCAGTACTTC.